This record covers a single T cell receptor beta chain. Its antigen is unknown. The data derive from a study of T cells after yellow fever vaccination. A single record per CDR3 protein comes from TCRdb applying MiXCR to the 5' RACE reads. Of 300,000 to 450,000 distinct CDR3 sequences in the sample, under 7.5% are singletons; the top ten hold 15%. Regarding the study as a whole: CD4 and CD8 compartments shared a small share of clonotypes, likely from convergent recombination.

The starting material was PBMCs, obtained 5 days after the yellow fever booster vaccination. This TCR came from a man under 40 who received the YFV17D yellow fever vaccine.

The DNA for the CDR3 is TGTGCCAGCAGCAAAAACCCGGGCAACCGGACAGGGATTTGTGGAGAGACCCAGTACTTC. It translates to CASSKNPGNRTGICGETQYF. The chain has TRBV21-1 and TRBJ2-5; the DNA was not compared with TRBD1, the D call given in the table. TRBV21-1 represents a pseudogene. The CDR3 is 20 amino acids.